A single sample is the source of the 15 T cell receptor beta chains below, sequenced in a study of blood T cells in healthy people across ages. The authors ran a second PCR of 7 to 11 cycles using a sample-barcoded 5' primer and a J-beta primer mix. One entry per CDR3 protein, called by TCRdb with MiXCR from the 5' RACE reads. The sample lists roughly 1,300,000 distinct CDR3 sequences; around 55% were seen once. Sequencing was performed on blood. These receptors came from a man between 18 and 35 years old in good health.

The chain joins TRBV12-3 or TRBV12-4 to TRBJ2-6, with unresolved D. Deletions cut 7 bases from V and 0 bases from J, with 16 bases between. The CDR3 spans 17 residues. DNA of the CDR3: TGTGCCAGCACCCTGACAAGGTCCCCCTCTGGGGCCAACGTCCTGACTTTC. It codes for CASTLTRSPSGANVLTF.

V is TRBV29-1 and J is TRBJ1-2; D remains ambiguous. This CDR3 spans 12 amino acids. Germline CDR1 is SQVTM and CDR2 is ANQGSEA. Between the trimmed V and J ends, which lost 3 bases and 2 bases, there was a span of 7 bases. The CDR3 DNA reads TGCAGCGTTGAGGAGTGGAACTATGGCTACACCTTC. It codes for CSVEEWNYGYTF.

J is TRBJ2-7 and V is TRBV6-2 or TRBV6-3; 10 bases fit TRBD1. This CDR3 has 15 residues. V lost 6 bases and J lost 0; bases outside the gene matches: 5. Germline V gene lookup returns CDR1 MNHEY and CDR2 SVGEGT. The chain's CDR3 is CASRTTGGDSYEQYF. In DNA form, the CDR3 reads TGTGCCAGCAGGACGACAGGGGGCGACTCCTACGAGCAGTACTTC.

As for this clonotype: A much more abundant neighbour one base away suggests this may be a read error. J is TRBJ2-7 and V is TRBV12-3 or TRBV12-4; weak D call: TRBD1 (5 bases). Judging by the DNA end, TRBJ2-5 fits better; the J call may be wrong. The CDR3 is 13 amino acids. The CDR3 protein is CASSLGRDETQYF. Here the CDR3 DNA reads TGTGCCAGCAGTTTAGGCAGGGATGAGACCCAGTACTTC.

Only a few counts were recorded for this clonotype. V usage is TRBV2 and J usage is TRBJ2-1; D unclear. CDR3 length: 12 residues. The germline V gene encodes CDR1 SNHLY and CDR2 FYNNEI. The V gene lost 3 bases and the J gene lost 4 bases, with 4 bases spanning the gap. CDR3 protein: CASSDGYNEQFF. The CDR3 DNA reads as TGTGCCAGCAGTGACGGATACAATGAGCAGTTCTTC. The whole variable domain, remainder taken from reference TRBV2 and TRBJ2-1, is EPEVTQTPSHQVTQMGQEVILRCVPISNHLYFYWYRQILGQKVEFLVSFYNNEISEKSEIFDDQFSVERPDGSNFTLKIRSTKLEDSAMYFCASSDGYNEQFFGPGTRLTVL.

J is TRBJ2-5 and V is TRBV7-2; the D call may be TRBD1 or TRBD2 (5 bases each). Trimming shortened V by 4 bases and J by 5 bases, and 11 bases separated the two germline ends. The germline gives CDR1 SGHTA, CDR2 FQGNSA. This CDR3 comprises 13 residues. The CDR3 DNA reads as TGTGCCAGCAGCTCGCCCTGGGGGGAGACCCAGTACTTC. Its protein is CASSSPWGETQYF.

This chain joins TRBV3-1 and TRBJ2-1, with 7 bases aligning to TRBD2. Trimming took 4 bases from V and 4 from J; bases not matched to a gene: 7. The germline V gene encodes CDR1 LGHDT and CDR2 YNNKEL (reference sequence). CDR3 length: 15 amino acids. The CDR3 DNA sequence: TGTGCCAGCAGCCCCACGGGGGAGGGTTACAATGAGCAGTTCTTC. This gives the protein CASSPTGEGYNEQFF.

The V call is TRBV4-3, the J call TRBJ2-7; TRBD1 might be the D (5 bases). Deletions cut 0 bases from V and 2 bases from J, with 11 bases between. CDR1 is LGHNA, CDR2 YSLEER, per germline. The CDR3 contains 15 residues. DNA of the CDR3: TGCGCCAGCAGCCAAGAACAGGCCCCCCCCTACGAGCAGTACTTC. Its protein product is CASSQEQAPPYEQYF.

The chain uses TRBV12-3 or TRBV12-4 and TRBJ1-5, with D uncertain. The CDR3 is 13 amino acids. Trimming left V 5 bases short and J 7 bases short, with 12 bases between. This chain's CDR3 is CASSLDGRQPQHF. In DNA form, the CDR3 reads TGTGCCAGCAGTCTTGACGGGCGGCAGCCCCAGCATTTT.

This chain joins TRBV7-2 and TRBJ2-3; D is tentatively TRBD1 or TRBD2 (6 bases each). Germline lookup yields CDR1 SGHTA and CDR2 FQGNSA. With 1 base removed from V and 1 base from J, the gap between germline ends came to 15 bases. The CDR3 has 17 residues. CDR3 protein: CASSLGRGTQGTDTQYF. CDR3 in DNA: TGTGCCAGCAGCTTAGGGAGGGGGACACAAGGCACAGATACGCAGTATTTT.

The CDR3 nucleotides are TGTGCCTGGAGTCTCTCAGGGGCCCCTGAAGCTTTCTTT. Translating it yields CAWSLSGAPEAFF. The V call is TRBV30, the J call TRBJ1-1, with D possibly matching TRBD1 (6 bases). CDR1 and CDR2 (germline): GTSNPN, SVGIG (reference sequence). V lost 2 bases, J lost 6 bases, and 13 bases lay in between. This CDR3 is built from 13 residues.

Regarding this clonotype: A junction boundary mismatches the germline segment, possibly from a read error. This rearrangement joins TRBV20-1 to TRBJ2-1; no reliable D call. Gene TRBJ2-5 matches the end of the DNA better, so the J call may be wrong. Per the germline V gene, CDR1 is DFQATT and CDR2 is SNEGSKA (reference sequence). The CDR3 length is 13 residues. CDR3 sequence: CSARGQNQEAQYF. The CDR3 DNA follows: TGCAGTGCTAGAGGCCAGAACCAAGAGGCCCAGTACTTC.

As DNA, the CDR3 is TGTGCCAGCAGCGGCCAGGACAGCTTCACAGATACGCAGTATTTT. Protein product: CASSGQDSFTDTQYF. The chain couples TRBV9 to TRBJ2-3, with D tentatively TRBD1 (6 bases). The CDR3 loop spans 15 amino acids. Trimming pared 3 bases from V and 2 bases from J, leaving 13 bases between. CDR1 and CDR2 (germline): SGDLS, YYNGEE.

This clonotype was observed a handful of times. The chain employs TRBV15 and TRBJ2-3; D remains ambiguous. The V end was cut by 1 base, the J end by 4 bases, with 12 bases between. CDR1 LNHNV and CDR2 YYDKDF come from the germline V gene (reference sequence). CDR3 length equals 15 residues. The CDR3 DNA reads TGTGCCACCAGCAGAGTCGGCTCTCCCGCAGATACGCAGTATTTT. Translating it yields CATSRVGSPADTQYF.

V and J are TRBV4-1 and TRBJ1-6, with D uncertain. Per germline, CDR1 MGHRA and CDR2 YSYEKL. Between the trimmed V and J ends, which lost 0 bases and 6 bases, there was a span of 18 bases. There are 18 residues in the CDR3. The CDR3 DNA reads as TGCGCCAGCAGCCAAGATCCAAGGGCAGGACTATTTAATTCACCCCTCCACTTT. Translating gives CASSQDPRAGLFNSPLHF.